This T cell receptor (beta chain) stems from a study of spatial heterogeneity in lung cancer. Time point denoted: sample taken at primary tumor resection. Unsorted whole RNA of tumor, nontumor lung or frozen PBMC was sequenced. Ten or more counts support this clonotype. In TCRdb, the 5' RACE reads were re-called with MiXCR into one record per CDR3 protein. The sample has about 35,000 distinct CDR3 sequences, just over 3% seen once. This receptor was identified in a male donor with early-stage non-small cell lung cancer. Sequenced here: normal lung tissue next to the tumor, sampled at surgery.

In nucleotides, the CDR3 is TGCGCCAGCAGCTTGGAGCCAGTTCGGAACACTGAAGCTTTCTTT. As protein: CASSLEPVRNTEAFF. V usage is TRBV5-1 and J usage is TRBJ1-1, with no clear D. The CDR3 length is 15 residues. Trimming pared 0 bases from V and 1 base from J, leaving 10 bases between. Germline V CDR1 and CDR2: SGHRS, YFSETQ.